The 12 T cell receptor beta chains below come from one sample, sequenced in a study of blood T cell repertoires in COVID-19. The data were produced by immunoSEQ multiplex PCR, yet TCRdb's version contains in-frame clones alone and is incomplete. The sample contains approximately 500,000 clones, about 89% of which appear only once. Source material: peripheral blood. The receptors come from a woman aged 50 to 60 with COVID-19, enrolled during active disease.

The CDR3 nucleotides are TGTGCCAGCAGTGAAGGGGCAGATCAAGAGACCCAGTACTTC. Its translation is CASSEGADQETQYF. The rearrangement links TRBV2 to TRBJ2-5; D call uncertain. There are 14 residues in the CDR3. Germline values: CDR1 SNHLY, CDR2 FYNNEI. V gave up 1 base and J gave up 2 bases, with 8 bases separating them.

CDR3: CASSKPSGGDYEQFF. CDR3 in DNA: TGTGCCAGCAGTAAGCCCTCCGGGGGGGACTATGAGCAGTTCTTC. The J gene is TRBJ2-1, the V gene TRBV6-2 or TRBV6-3; 8 nucleotides line up with TRBD2. CDR1 is MNHEY, CDR2 SVGEGT, per germline. V lost 5 bases to trimming and J lost 8 bases; unmatched junction nucleotides: 11. This CDR3 is 15 amino acids long.

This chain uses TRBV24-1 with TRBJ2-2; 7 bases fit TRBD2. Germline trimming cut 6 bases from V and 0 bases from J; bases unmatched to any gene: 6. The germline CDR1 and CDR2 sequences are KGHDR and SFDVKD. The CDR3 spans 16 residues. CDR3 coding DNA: TGTGCCACCAGTAGGCGGGGGAGCACGAACACCGGGGAGCTGTTTTTT. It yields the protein CATSRRGSTNTGELFF.

This CDR3 reads CASTASGNEQFF. The CDR3 region has the DNA TGTGCCAGCACCGCATCAGGCAATGAGCAGTTCTTC. The chain couples TRBV6-5 to TRBJ2-1; D not resolved. Germline CDR1 MNHEY, CDR2 SVGAGI. This CDR3 region has 12 residues. Trimming cost V 7 bases and J 6 bases, with 10 bases left between them.

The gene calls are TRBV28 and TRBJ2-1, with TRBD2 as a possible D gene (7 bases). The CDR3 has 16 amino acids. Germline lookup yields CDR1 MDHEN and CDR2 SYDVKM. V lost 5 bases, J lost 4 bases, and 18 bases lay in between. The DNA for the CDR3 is TGTGCCAGCAGTCCTACCGGCGGGGGCCTTTACAATGAGCAGTTCTTC. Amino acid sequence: CASSPTGGGLYNEQFF.

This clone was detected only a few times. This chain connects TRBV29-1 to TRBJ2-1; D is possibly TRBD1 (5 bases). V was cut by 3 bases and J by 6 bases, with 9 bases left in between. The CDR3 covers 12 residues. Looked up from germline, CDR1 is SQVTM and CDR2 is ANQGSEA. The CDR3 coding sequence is TGCAGCGTTGATCGACAGAGCAATGAGCAGTTCTTC. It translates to CSVDRQSNEQFF.

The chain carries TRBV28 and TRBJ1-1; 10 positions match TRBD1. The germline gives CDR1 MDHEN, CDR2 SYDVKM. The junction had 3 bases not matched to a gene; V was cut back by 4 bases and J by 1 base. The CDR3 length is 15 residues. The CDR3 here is CASSYRDRGNTEAFF. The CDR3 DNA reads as TGTGCCAGCAGTTACCGGGACAGGGGGAACACTGAAGCTTTCTTT.

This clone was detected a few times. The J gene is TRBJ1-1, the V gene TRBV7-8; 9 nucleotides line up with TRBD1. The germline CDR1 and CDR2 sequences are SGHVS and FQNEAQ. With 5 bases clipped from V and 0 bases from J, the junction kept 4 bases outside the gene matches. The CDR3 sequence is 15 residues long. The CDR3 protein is CASSRGQGMNTEAFF. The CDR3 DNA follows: TGTGCCAGCAGCCGAGGACAGGGGATGAACACTGAAGCTTTCTTT.

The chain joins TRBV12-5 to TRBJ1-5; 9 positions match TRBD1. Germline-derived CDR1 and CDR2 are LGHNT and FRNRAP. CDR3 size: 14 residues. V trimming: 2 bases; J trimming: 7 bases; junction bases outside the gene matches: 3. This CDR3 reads CASGLRTGVQPQHF. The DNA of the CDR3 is TGTGCTAGTGGTTTGCGGACAGGGGTACAGCCCCAGCATTTT.

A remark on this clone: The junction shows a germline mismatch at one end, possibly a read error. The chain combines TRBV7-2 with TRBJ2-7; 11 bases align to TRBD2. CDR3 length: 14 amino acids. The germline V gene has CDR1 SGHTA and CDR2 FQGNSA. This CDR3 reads CASSLAGGPYEQYF. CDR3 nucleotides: TGTGCCAGCAGCCTAGCGGGGGGTCCCTACGAGCAGTACTTC.

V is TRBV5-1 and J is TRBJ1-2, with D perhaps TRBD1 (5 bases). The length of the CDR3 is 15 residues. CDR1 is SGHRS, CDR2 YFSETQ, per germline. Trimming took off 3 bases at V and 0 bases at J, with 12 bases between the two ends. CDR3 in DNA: TGCGCCAGCAGCTGGGGCAGCACAGCTAACTATGGCTACACCTTC. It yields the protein CASSWGSTANYGYTF. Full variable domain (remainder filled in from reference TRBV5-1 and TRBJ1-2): KAGVTQTPRYLIKTRGQQVTLSCSPISGHRSVSWYQQTPGQGLQFLFEYFSETQRNKGNFPGRFSGRQFSNSRSEMNVSTLELGDSALYLCASSWGSTANYGYTFGSGTRLTVV.

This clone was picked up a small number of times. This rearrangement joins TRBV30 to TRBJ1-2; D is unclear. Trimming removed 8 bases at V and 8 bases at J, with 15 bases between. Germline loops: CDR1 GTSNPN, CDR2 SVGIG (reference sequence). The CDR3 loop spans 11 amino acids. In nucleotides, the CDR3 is TGTGCCCAACCACGGGGAGGGGGCTACACCTTC. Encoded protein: CAQPRGGGYTF. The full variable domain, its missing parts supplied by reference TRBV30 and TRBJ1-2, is SQTIHQWPATLVQPVGSPLSLECTVEGTSNPNLYWYRQAAGRGLQLLFYSVGIGQISSEVPQNLSASRPQDRQFILSSKKLLLSDSGFYLCAQPRGGGYTFGSGTRLTVV.